The next 12 T cell receptor beta chains were all read from a single sample in a study of beta chain features in type 1 diabetes (dated by TCRdb to the late 2010s). What the study reported, not specific to this receptor: Type 1 diabetes patients showed a moderate but significant shortening of TCRB CDR3 length in all four CD4+ subsets.

Libraries were constructed by the immunoSEQ multiplex PCR assay. The entire isolated RNA was reverse transcribed using the High Capacity cDNA Reverse Transcription Kit, and thus expressed TCRB transcripts were sequenced. TCRdb took this table from immuneACCESS and kept in-frame rearrangements with V and J called. Such tables lack part of the clones; where checked against another copy, unresolved V genes explain under half of the gap, and the rest is unexplained. Across this sample there are hundreds of thousands of clones, with over 12% seen only once. The top ten clones comprise nearly 0.04% of the sample. No antigen has been identified for these receptors. Source material: naive CD4+ T cells from blood. The cell subset or site label of this sample denotes: true naive CD4+ T cells. All receptors derive from a man between 18 and 29 years old with type 1 diabetes.

This clone was found a few times. In DNA, the CDR3 is TGTGCCACCAGCAGAGATTCGGGGGTTCAGCCCCAGCATTTT. This codes for CATSRDSGVQPQHF. The chain employs TRBV15 and TRBJ1-5; D possibly corresponds to TRBD1 (5 bases). Trimming took 0 bases from V and 6 from J, leaving 9 bases between them. Germline CDR1 reads LNHNV; CDR2 reads YYDKDF (reference sequence). The CDR3 totals 14 residues.

This clone occurred a few times. V usage is TRBV12-5 and J usage is TRBJ2-3; a possible D gene is TRBD1 (6 bases). The V end lost 9 bases, the J end lost 2 bases, and 12 bases lay between the germline ends. CDR3 length: 13 residues. Looked up from germline, CDR1 is LGHNT and CDR2 is FRNRAP. CDR3 in amino acids: CASAMGATDTQYF. As DNA, the CDR3 is TGTGCTAGCGCAATGGGGGCCACAGATACGCAGTATTTT.

This clone was seen more than once but under ten times. At one end the junction does not follow the germline gene, possibly because of a read error. The rearrangement joins TRBV7-7 to TRBJ2-1; 13 bases are a match to TRBD2. The CDR3 totals 13 residues. Per germline, CDR1 SSHAT and CDR2 FNYEAQ (reference sequence). CDR3 coding DNA: TGTGCTAGCAGCTTATACGGGACTAGCGGGATCCTCTTC. Translated: CASSLYGTSGILF.

The chain is built from TRBV6-5 and TRBJ2-1; D unclear. Germline V gives CDR1 MNHEY, CDR2 SVGAGI. Trimming pared 0 bases from V and 8 bases from J, leaving 8 bases between. The CDR3 runs 13 residues. For the CDR3, the DNA is TGTGCCAGCAGTTACTCGTGGGGATATGAGCAGTTCTTC. Translation: CASSYSWGYEQFF.

The chain links TRBV6-5 to TRBJ2-7; tentatively, D is TRBD1 or TRBD2 (5 bases each). Between the trimmed V and J ends, which lost 9 bases and 0 bases, there was a span of 12 bases. The CDR3 sequence is 13 residues long. Germline CDR1 MNHEY, CDR2 SVGAGI. In DNA, the CDR3 is TGTGCCAGTAGGGTGGGGGTCTCCTACGAGCAGTACTTC. It encodes CASRVGVSYEQYF.

This clone occurred a few times. This rearrangement joins TRBV30 to TRBJ1-5; D remains ambiguous. CDR1 is GTSNPN, CDR2 SVGIG, per germline (reference sequence). This CDR3 spans 13 amino acids. The V end was cut by 2 bases, the J end by 11 bases, with 16 bases between. The DNA of the CDR3 is TGTGCCTGGAGTAATGGGCAGCCTCCTTCCCAGCATTTT. Its translation is CAWSNGQPPSQHF. The entire variable domain, with the rest obtained from reference TRBV30 and TRBJ1-5, is as follows: SQTIHQWPATLVQPVGSPLSLECTVEGTSNPNLYWYRQAAGRGLQLLFYSVGIGQISSEVPQNLSASRPQDRQFILSSKKLLLSDSGFYLCAWSNGQPPSQHFGDGTRLSIL.

This chain connects TRBV7-2 to TRBJ2-4; the D is unclear. Trimming cost V 8 bases and J 7 bases, with 15 bases left between them. The CDR3 extends over 13 amino acids. In germline, CDR1 is SGHTA, CDR2 FQGNSA. The CDR3 region is CASSHGGYNIQYF. DNA of the CDR3: TGTGCCAGCTCCCACGGTGGCTACAACATTCAGTACTTC.

This chain connects TRBV12-2 to TRBJ1-4; the listed D gene, TRBD1, was not tested against the DNA. TRBV12-2 is listed as a pseudogene. This CDR3 is 15 amino acids long. CDR3 sequence: CASRSWTFPGEKLFF. The CDR3 region has the DNA TGTGCAAGTCGCTCCTGGACATTCCCGGGTGAAAAACTGTTTTTT.

Only a few counts were recorded for this clone. The chain combines TRBV9 with TRBJ2-3, with D unclear. Trimming removed 0 bases from V and 1 base from J, with 12 bases in between. This CDR3 contains 16 residues. The germline V gene encodes CDR1 SGDLS and CDR2 YYNGEE. In nucleotides, the CDR3 is TGTGCCAGCAGCGTAGGAGGTACCGTCGGCACAGATACGCAGTATTTT. Residues: CASSVGGTVGTDTQYF.

In this sample, this clone turned up a few times. The chain joins TRBV13 to TRBJ2-1; weak D call: TRBD2 (5 bases). V lost 5 bases, J lost 7 bases, and 12 bases lay in between. The CDR3 loop spans 13 amino acids. Germline V gives CDR1 PRHDT, CDR2 FYEKMQ (reference sequence). The CDR3 reads CASSRITGNEQFF. CDR3 coding DNA: TGTGCCAGCAGCCGTATCACGGGGAATGAGCAGTTCTTC.

The rearrangement joins TRBV29-1 to TRBJ1-1; D ambiguous. Trimming stripped 5 bases from V and 2 bases from J, with 9 bases between. Looked up from germline, CDR1 is SQVTM and CDR2 is ANQGSEA. This CDR3 comprises 12 residues. The chain's CDR3 is CSVKLRNTEAFF. Written as DNA, the CDR3 is TGCAGCGTTAAGCTGAGAAACACTGAAGCTTTCTTT.

The table lists this clone with a few counts. The chain uses TRBV7-2 and TRBJ2-1; D is ambiguous. Germline V gene lookup returns CDR1 SGHTA and CDR2 FQGNSA. V gave up 2 bases and J gave up 1 base, with 12 bases separating them. The CDR3 totals 16 residues. CDR3: CASSLSLAVSYNEQFF. CDR3 sequence (DNA): TGTGCCAGCAGCTTAAGCTTGGCGGTATCCTACAATGAGCAGTTCTTC.